Listed below are T cell receptor beta chains from one sample, sequenced in a study of OX40 agonist ivuxolimab in advanced cancers. Using immunoSEQ multiplex PCR, the repertoire was profiled, and TCRdb retains in-frame clones only, with some absent. Of more than 55,000 clones in the sample, under 90% were seen once. The sample in question was CD4+ or CD8+ T cells sorted from blood, obtained in a trial of the OX40 agonist ivuxolimab. All receptors derive from an adult with an advanced solid tumor such as melanoma, head and neck, liver or kidney cancer. CDR3s include the opening cysteine and the closing phenylalanine or tryptophan. D genes are given only for firm matches. Size values are once, few and many counts, or a class for expanded clones, and some rows have none.

V	size	D	J	CDR3	DNA
TRBV9	.	.	TRBJ2-5	CASSVGTRSSRGETQYF	TGTGCCAGCAGCGTAGGGACCAGGTCGTCAAGGGGAGAGACCCAGTACTTC
TRBV19	.	.	TRBJ2-7	CASSQRAGGYEQYF	TGTGCCAGTAGTCAACGGGCCGGAGGGTACGAGCAGTACTTC
TRBV5-1	.	.	TRBJ2-3	CASSLIAETTDTQYF	TGCGCCAGCAGCTTGATCGCAGAAACCACAGATACGCAGTATTTT
TRBV5-1	once	.	TRBJ2-4	CASSLDIGAAKNIQYF	TGCGCCAGCAGCTTGGATATTGGGGCGGCCAAAAACATTCAGTACTTC
TRBV10-1	medium-sized	.	TRBJ2-7	CASRNRSSYEQYF	TGCGCCAGCAGAAACAGGAGCTCCTACGAGCAGTACTTC
TRBV6-5	.	.	TRBJ2-2	CASTRQYPNTGELFF	TGTGCCAGCACCCGACAGTACCCGAACACCGGGGAGCTGTTTTTT
TRBV27	.	TRBD2	TRBJ2-1	CASSPGTSLSEQFF	TGTGCCAGCAGTCCCGGGACTAGCCTATCGGAGCAGTTCTTC
TRBV28	.	TRBD1	TRBJ1-6	CASSFRQGALSPLHF	TGTGCCAGCAGTTTTCGACAGGGGGCCCTTTCACCCCTCCACTTT
TRBV5-1	.	.	TRBJ2-1	CASSLVGGRYNEQFF	TGCGCCAGCAGCTTGGTTGGGGGGAGGTACAATGAGCAGTTCTTC
TRBV7-3	.	TRBD1	TRBJ2-5	CASSDRSGTGGETQYF	TGTGCCAGCAGCGACCGATCCGGGACAGGGGGCGAGACCCAGTACTTC
TRBV7-2	.	TRBD1	TRBJ1-6	CASNLDQGGSPLHF	TGTGCCAGCAACTTAGACCAGGGGGGTTCACCCCTCCACTTT
TRBV7-8	.	.	TRBJ1-2	CASSLALTEYGYTF	TGTGCCAGCAGCTTAGCGCTGACTGAGTATGGCTACACCTTC
TRBV7-2	.	.	TRBJ1-2	CASSPRVNYGYTF	TGTGCCAGCAGCCCCAGGGTTAACTATGGCTACACCTTC
TRBV6-5	.	.	TRBJ1-2	CASNRGPAYGYTF	TGTGCCAGCAATCGGGGCCCGGCCTATGGCTACACCTTC
TRBV6-5	.	.	TRBJ2-7	CAISDRASYEQYF	TGTGCCATCAGTGACAGAGCGTCCTACGAGCAGTACTTC
TRBV29-1	once	TRBD2	TRBJ2-2	CSVRIAGGTGELFF	TGCAGCGTCCGGATAGCGGGAGGGACCGGGGAGCTGTTTTTT
TRBV5-1	.	.	TRBJ2-1	CASSLVLSGLYNEQFF	TGCGCCAGCAGCTTGGTTTTATCGGGGCTTTACAATGAGCAGTTCTTC
TRBV19	.	TRBD2	TRBJ2-5	CASSIAAGGTEETQYF	TGTGCCAGTAGTATTGCAGCGGGGGGGACCGAAGAGACCCAGTACTTC
TRBV2	few	.	TRBJ1-6	CASKPQGRESPLHF	TGTGCCAGCAAGCCCCAGGGGCGCGAATCACCCCTCCACTTT
TRBV6-6	.	.	TRBJ2-7	CASAGSYEQYF	TGTGCCAGCGCCGGCTCCTACGAGCAGTACTTC
TRBV7-9	.	TRBD1	TRBJ2-2	CASRGDRGDTGELFF	TGTGCCAGCCGTGGGGACAGGGGAGACACCGGGGAGCTGTTTTTT
TRBV2	.	.	TRBJ1-3	CASSGLLGNTIYF	TGTGCTAGCAGTGGACTGCTTGGAAACACCATATATTTT
TRBV7-3	.	.	TRBJ1-2	CASSSDPNYGYTF	TGTGCCAGCAGCTCAGACCCAAACTATGGCTACACCTTC
TRBV5-8	.	.	TRBJ1-1	CASNEGANTEAFF	TGTGCCAGCAACGAGGGCGCGAACACTGAAGCTTTCTTT
TRBV27	.	TRBD1	TRBJ1-2	CASSFYRDRAANYGYTF	TGTGCCAGCAGTTTCTACCGGGACAGGGCAGCTAACTATGGCTACACCTTC
TRBV19	.	.	TRBJ1-4	CASRLQVPTNEKLFF	TGTGCCAGTAGACTACAGGTGCCAACTAATGAAAAACTGTTTTTT
TRBV11-3	.	.	TRBJ2-6	CASSLEGRGSGANVLTF	TGTGCCAGCAGCTTAGAGGGCAGAGGCTCTGGGGCCAACGTCCTGACTTTC
TRBV7-2	.	.	TRBJ2-3	CASSLGLSADTQYF	TGTGCCAGCAGCTTAGGACTATCCGCAGATACGCAGTATTTT
TRBV4-3	once	TRBD2	TRBJ2-1	CASSQDGSGSPTYNEQFF	TGCGCCAGCAGCCAAGATGGTAGCGGGAGTCCCACCTACAATGAGCAGTTCTTC
TRBV2	.	.	TRBJ1-1	CASSEGRRQTTEAFF	TGTGCCAGCAGTGAGGGGAGGAGGCAGACCACTGAAGCTTTCTTT
TRBV6-6	once	.	TRBJ1-3	CASRHSSGAGNTIYF	TGTGCCAGCAGGCACTCCTCAGGGGCTGGAAACACCATATATTTT
TRBV27	.	.	TRBJ1-2	CASSDDSYGYTF	TGTGCCAGCAGCGATGACAGCTATGGCTACACCTTC
TRBV7-8	.	.	TRBJ1-6	CASGSAYVNAPLHF	TGTGCCAGCGGATCAGCTTATGTGAACGCCCCCCTCCACTTT
TRBV28	.	.	TRBJ1-3	CASSPPGTLGNTIYF	TGTGCCAGCAGTCCCCCCGGGACTCTTGGAAACACCATATATTTT
TRBV4-3	.	.	TRBJ1-2	CASSPRDRPRDGYTF	TGCGCCAGCAGTCCCCGCGACAGGCCCCGAGATGGCTACACCTTC
TRBV19	.	TRBD2	TRBJ2-3	CASRSSGVVNTQYF	TGTGCCAGTAGGTCCAGCGGGGTAGTGAATACGCAGTATTTT
TRBV4-3	once	TRBD2	TRBJ2-1	CASSRGGGSYNEQFF	TGCGCCAGCAGCCGAGGCGGGGGATCCTACAATGAGCAGTTCTTC
TRBV19	.	.	TRBJ1-3	CASSIVWGSGNTIYF	TGTGCCAGTAGTATTGTTTGGGGTTCTGGAAACACCATATATTTT
TRBV5-1	.	TRBD1	TRBJ2-7	CASSFDTGGSYEQYF	TGCGCCAGCAGCTTTGATACAGGGGGCAGTTACGAGCAGTACTTC
TRBV27	.	.	TRBJ2-7	CASSLSGYEQYF	TGTGCCAGCAGTTTATCGGGGTACGAGCAGTACTTC
TRBV7-2	.	TRBD2	TRBJ2-1	CASSPDSSGRSNEQFF	TGTGCCAGCAGCCCCGATTCGAGCGGGAGGAGCAATGAGCAGTTCTTC
TRBV4-3	.	.	TRBJ2-3	CASSQERLGSTRGTDTQYF	TGCGCCAGCAGCCAAGAGCGGTTGGGCTCTACTCGGGGCACAGATACGCAGTATTTT
TRBV6-4	.	TRBD2	TRBJ2-3	CASSGNGTSGRNTSTDTQYF	TGTGCCAGCAGTGGTAACGGGACTAGCGGGCGGAATACTAGCACAGATACGCAGTATTTT
TRBV5-1	.	TRBD1	TRBJ2-7	CASSLTTGYENEQYF	TGCGCCAGCAGCCTAACGACAGGGTATGAGAACGAGCAGTACTTC
TRBV11-2	once	.	TRBJ1-6	CASSLNRAGIGNSPLHF	TGTGCCAGCAGCTTAAATCGAGCCGGGATCGGCAATTCACCCCTCCACTTT
TRBV7-3	.	.	TRBJ2-1	CASSLVGAYNEQFF	TGTGCCAGCAGCCTAGTGGGGGCGTACAATGAGCAGTTCTTC
TRBV29-1	.	.	TRBJ1-1	CSVIPRLAVNTEAFF	TGCAGCGTTATCCCCCGGTTGGCCGTGAACACTGAAGCTTTCTTT
TRBV7-2	.	TRBD1	TRBJ1-3	CASSGQGAAGNTIYF	TGTGCCAGCAGTGGACAGGGGGCTGCTGGAAACACCATATATTTT
TRBV28	.	.	TRBJ1-3	CASSLLGQPNTIYF	TGTGCCAGCTCCCTGTTGGGGCAGCCTAACACCATATATTTT
TRBV2	.	.	TRBJ1-1	CASSAFVMNTEAFF	TGTGCCAGCAGTGCCTTCGTTATGAACACTGAAGCTTTCTTT
TRBV5-1	.	TRBD2	TRBJ2-1	CASSWGSGSTEQFF	TGCGCCAGCAGCTGGGGTAGCGGGAGCACTGAGCAGTTCTTC
TRBV9	.	.	TRBJ1-2	CASSPTVRQTNYGYTF	TGTGCCAGCAGCCCCACTGTCCGACAGACTAACTATGGCTACACCTTC
TRBV19	.	.	TRBJ1-5	CASSIRDIDQPQHF	TGTGCCAGTAGTATCCGGGACATTGATCAGCCCCAGCATTTT
TRBV5-1	.	TRBD2	TRBJ2-5	CASSFLAGGPQETQYF	TGCGCCAGCAGCTTTCTAGCGGGAGGCCCACAAGAGACCCAGTACTTC
TRBV6-1	.	.	TRBJ2-7	CASRDSPLAYEQYF	TGTGCCAGCAGGGACAGCCCATTGGCCTACGAGCAGTACTTC
TRBV7-9	.	TRBD1	TRBJ2-7	CASSEGQDSYEQYF	TGTGCCAGCAGCGAGGGACAGGATTCCTACGAGCAGTACTTC